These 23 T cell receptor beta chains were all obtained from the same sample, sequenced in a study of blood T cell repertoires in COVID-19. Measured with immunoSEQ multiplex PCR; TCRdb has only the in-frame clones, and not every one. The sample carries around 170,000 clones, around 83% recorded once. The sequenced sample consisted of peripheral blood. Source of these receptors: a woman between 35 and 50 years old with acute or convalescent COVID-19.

The CDR3 loop reads CASSTLGRTSGNGETQYF. Written as DNA, the CDR3 is TGTGCCAGCAGCACCTTGGGCCGGACTAGCGGGAACGGAGAGACCCAGTACTTC. This chain joins TRBV11-2 and TRBJ2-5; 12 bases align to TRBD2. After removal of 5 bases from V and 4 bases from J, the junction contained 14 bases not matched to a gene. Germline V gene sequence: CDR1 SGHAT, CDR2 FQNNGV. This CDR3 region has 18 residues.

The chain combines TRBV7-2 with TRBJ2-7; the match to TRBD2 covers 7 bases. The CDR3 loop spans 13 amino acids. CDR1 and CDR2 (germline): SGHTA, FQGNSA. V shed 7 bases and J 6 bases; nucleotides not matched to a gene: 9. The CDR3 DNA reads TGTGCCAGCACATTCGGCGGGAGAAGCGAGCAGTACTTC. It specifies CASTFGGRSEQYF.

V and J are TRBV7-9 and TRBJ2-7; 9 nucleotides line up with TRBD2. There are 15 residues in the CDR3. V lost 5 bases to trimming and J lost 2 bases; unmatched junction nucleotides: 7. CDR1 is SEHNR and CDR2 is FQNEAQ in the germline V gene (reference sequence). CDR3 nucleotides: TGTGCCAGCAGCATTAGCGGGAGCGCTACCTACGAGCAGTACTTC. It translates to CASSISGSATYEQYF.

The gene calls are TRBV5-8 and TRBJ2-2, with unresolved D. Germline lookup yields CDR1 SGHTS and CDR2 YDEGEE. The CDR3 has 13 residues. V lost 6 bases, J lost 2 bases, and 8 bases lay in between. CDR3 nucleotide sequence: TGTGCCAGCATCTCTTATAACACCGGGGAGCTGTTTTTT. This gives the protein CASISYNTGELFF.

The CDR3: CSVTGQGPHEQYF. The CDR3 DNA reads as TGCAGCGTGACGGGACAGGGCCCCCACGAGCAGTACTTC. V is TRBV29-1 and J is TRBJ2-7; 9 bases map to TRBD1. The CDR3 loop spans 13 amino acids. Germline V gene sequence: CDR1 SQVTM, CDR2 ANQGSEA. The junction had 8 bases not matched to a gene; V was cut back by 6 bases and J by 5 bases.

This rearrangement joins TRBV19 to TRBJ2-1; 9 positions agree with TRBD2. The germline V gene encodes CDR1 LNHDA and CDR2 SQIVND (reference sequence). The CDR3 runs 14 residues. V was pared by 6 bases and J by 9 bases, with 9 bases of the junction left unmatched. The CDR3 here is CASSRAGTSREQFF. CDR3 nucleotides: TGTGCCAGTAGCAGAGCCGGGACTAGCCGTGAGCAGTTCTTC.

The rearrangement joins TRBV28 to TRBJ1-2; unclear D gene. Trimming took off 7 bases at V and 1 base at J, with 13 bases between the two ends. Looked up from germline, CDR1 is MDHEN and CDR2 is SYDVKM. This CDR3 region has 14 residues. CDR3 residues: CASTSGSLNYGYTF. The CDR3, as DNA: TGTGCCAGCACCTCTGGGAGTCTTAACTATGGCTACACCTTC.

CDR3 bases: TGTGCCATCAGTTTTTACGGGACTAGCGGGGTTAATGAGCAGTTCTTC. This sequence encodes CAISFYGTSGVNEQFF. The gene calls are TRBV10-3 and TRBJ2-1; 13 nucleotides line up with TRBD2. Per germline, CDR1 ENHRY and CDR2 SYGVKD. The CDR3 has 16 residues. J was trimmed by 7 bases and V by 5 bases; bases with no gene match: 8.

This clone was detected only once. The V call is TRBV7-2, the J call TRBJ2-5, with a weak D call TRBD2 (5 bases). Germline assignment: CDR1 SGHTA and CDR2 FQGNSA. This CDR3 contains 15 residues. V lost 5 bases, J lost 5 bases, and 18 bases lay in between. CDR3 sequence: CASSPAARAGETQYF. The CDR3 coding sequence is TGTGCCAGCAGCCCGGCGGCGAGGGCCGGGGAGACCCAGTACTTC.

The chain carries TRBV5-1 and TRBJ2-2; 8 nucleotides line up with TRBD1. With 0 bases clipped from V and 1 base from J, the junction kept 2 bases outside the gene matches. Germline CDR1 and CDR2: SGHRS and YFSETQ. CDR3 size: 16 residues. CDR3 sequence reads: CASSLGTGKNTGELFF. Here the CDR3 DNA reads TGCGCCAGCAGCTTGGGGACAGGGAAGAACACCGGGGAGCTGTTTTTT.

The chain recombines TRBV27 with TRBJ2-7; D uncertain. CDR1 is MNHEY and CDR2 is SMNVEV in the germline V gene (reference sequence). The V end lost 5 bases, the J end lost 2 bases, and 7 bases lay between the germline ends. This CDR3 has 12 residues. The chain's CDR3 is CASSPGPYEQYF. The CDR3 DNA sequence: TGTGCCAGCAGTCCAGGCCCCTACGAGCAGTACTTC.

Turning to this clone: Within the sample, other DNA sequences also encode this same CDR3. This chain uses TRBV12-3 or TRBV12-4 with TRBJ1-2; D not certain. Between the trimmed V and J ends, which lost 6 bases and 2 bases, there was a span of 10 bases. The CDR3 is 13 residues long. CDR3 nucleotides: TGTGCCAGCAGCCCCCAGGTGAACTATGGCTACACCTTC. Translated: CASSPQVNYGYTF.

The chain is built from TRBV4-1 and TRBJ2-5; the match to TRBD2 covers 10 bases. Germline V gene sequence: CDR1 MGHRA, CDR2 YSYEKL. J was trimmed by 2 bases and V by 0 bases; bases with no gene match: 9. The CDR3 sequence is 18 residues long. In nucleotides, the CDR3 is TGCGCCAGCAGCCAAGAGTATGGTAGCGGGAGGAAGCAAGAGACCCAGTACTTC. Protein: CASSQEYGSGRKQETQYF.

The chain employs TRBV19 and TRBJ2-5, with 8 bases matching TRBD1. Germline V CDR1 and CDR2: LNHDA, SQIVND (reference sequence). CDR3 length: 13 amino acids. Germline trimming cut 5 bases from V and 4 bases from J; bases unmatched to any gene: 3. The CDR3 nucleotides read TGTGCCAGTAGTCAAACAGGGGGAGAGACCCAGTACTTC. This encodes CASSQTGGETQYF.

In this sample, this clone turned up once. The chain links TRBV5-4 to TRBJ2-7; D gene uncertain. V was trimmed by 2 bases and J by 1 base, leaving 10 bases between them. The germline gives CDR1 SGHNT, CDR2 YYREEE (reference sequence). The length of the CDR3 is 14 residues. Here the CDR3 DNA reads TGTGCCAGCAGCTTTCCAGATTCATCCTACGAGCAGTACTTC. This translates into CASSFPDSSYEQYF.

The CDR3 nucleotides read TGTGCCAGCAGCCTAAGGACTGCAAGAGACCACAATGAGCAGTTCTTC. Translation: CASSLRTARDHNEQFF. The chain links TRBV7-9 to TRBJ2-1, with TRBD2 as a possible D gene (5 bases). The CDR3 length is 16 residues. The V gene lost 5 bases and the J gene lost 5 bases, with 19 bases spanning the gap. Germline CDR1 is SEHNR and CDR2 is FQNEAQ (reference sequence).

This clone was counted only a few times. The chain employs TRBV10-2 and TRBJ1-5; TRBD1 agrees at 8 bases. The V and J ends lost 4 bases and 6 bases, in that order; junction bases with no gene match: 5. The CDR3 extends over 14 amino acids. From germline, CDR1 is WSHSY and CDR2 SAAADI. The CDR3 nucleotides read TGCGCCAGCAGTGCAGGGGGCGAAGGTCAGCCCCAGCATTTT. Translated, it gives CASSAGGEGQPQHF.

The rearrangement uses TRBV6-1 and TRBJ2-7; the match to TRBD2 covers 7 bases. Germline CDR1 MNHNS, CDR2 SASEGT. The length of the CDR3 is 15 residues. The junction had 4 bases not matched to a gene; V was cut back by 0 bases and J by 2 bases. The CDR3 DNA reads TGTGCCAGCAGTGAAGCCCCGGGGAGGGCCTACGAGCAGTACTTC. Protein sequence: CASSEAPGRAYEQYF.

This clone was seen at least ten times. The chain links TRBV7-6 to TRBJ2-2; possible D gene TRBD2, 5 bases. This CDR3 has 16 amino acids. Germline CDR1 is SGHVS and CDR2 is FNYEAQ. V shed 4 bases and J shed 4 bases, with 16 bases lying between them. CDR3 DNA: TGTGCCAGCAGCTCTTCACGGCTAGCAAGCACCGGGGAGCTGTTTTTT. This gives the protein CASSSSRLASTGELFF.

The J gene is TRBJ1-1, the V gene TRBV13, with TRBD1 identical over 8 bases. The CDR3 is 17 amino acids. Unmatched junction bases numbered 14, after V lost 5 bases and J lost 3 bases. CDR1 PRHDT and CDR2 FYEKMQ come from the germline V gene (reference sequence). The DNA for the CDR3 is TGTGCCAGCAGCATCGCGGGACAGGCTGGTCTCGACACTGAAGCTTTCTTT. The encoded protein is CASSIAGQAGLDTEAFF.

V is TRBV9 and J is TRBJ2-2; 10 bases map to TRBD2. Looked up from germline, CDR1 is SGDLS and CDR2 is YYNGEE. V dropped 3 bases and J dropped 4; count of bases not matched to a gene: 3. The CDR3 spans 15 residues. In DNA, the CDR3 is TGTGCCAGCAGCGAATCTAGCGGGGGCACCGGGGAGCTGTTTTTT. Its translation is CASSESSGGTGELFF.

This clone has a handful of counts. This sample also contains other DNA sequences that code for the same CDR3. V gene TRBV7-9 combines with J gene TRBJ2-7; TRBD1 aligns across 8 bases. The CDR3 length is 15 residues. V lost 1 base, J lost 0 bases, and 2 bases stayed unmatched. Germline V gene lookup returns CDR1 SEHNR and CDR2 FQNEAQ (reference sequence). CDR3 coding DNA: TGTGCCAGCAGCTTAGGACAGGGGATCTCCTACGAGCAGTACTTC. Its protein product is CASSLGQGISYEQYF.

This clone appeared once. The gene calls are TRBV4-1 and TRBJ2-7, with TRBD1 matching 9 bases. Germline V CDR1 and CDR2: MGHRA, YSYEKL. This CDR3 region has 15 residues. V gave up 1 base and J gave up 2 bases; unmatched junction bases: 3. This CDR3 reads CASSQARQGAYEQYF. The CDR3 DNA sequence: TGCGCCAGCAGCCAAGCGAGACAGGGGGCCTACGAGCAGTACTTC.